Below are 17 T cell receptor beta chains sequenced from a single sample in a study of T cells after yellow fever vaccination. In TCRdb, the 5' RACE reads were re-called with MiXCR into one record per CDR3 protein. The data hold about 320,000 distinct CDR3 sequences, with around 4.3% observed a single time. The source was PBMCs, collected 15 days after the yellow fever booster vaccination. Every receptor here comes from a young man who received the YFV17D yellow fever vaccine.

This clonotype turned up a few times. The chain carries TRBV7-8 and TRBJ2-7; the D is unclear. Germline CDR1 SGHVS, CDR2 FQNEAQ. This CDR3 is built from 15 residues. V lost 1 base and J 3 bases, leaving 13 bases between the germline ends. In DNA, the CDR3 is TGTGCCAGCAGCTTAGATCGGTCGGCGGACTACGAGCAGTACGTC. Encoded protein: CASSLDRSADYEQYV.

The chain links TRBV5-1 to TRBJ2-1; D is perhaps TRBD2 (6 bases). Germline V gene lookup returns CDR1 SGHRS and CDR2 YFSETQ. Trimming removed 4 bases from V and 4 bases from J, with 18 bases in between. The CDR3 loop spans 16 amino acids. The CDR3 reads CASSTLGGAEYNEQFF. The CDR3 DNA sequence: TGCGCCAGCAGCACCCTAGGCGGGGCCGAATACAATGAGCAGTTCTTC.

This clonotype came up many times. This may arise from a read error, as a much more abundant clone is one base away. The chain recombines TRBV7-2 with TRBJ2-5, with no clear D. This CDR3 is 11 amino acids long. The V end was cut by 4 bases, the J end by 5 bases, with 5 bases between. Germline-derived CDR1 and CDR2 are SGHTA and FQGNSA. In nucleotides, the CDR3 is TGTGCCAGCAGCTCACACGAGACCCAGTACTTC. This sequence encodes CASSSHETQYF.

This chain uses TRBV12-3 or TRBV12-4 with TRBJ1-2; no firm D call. The CDR3 is 14 residues long. Trimming removed 5 bases at V and 4 bases at J, with 14 bases between. The CDR3 coding sequence is TGTGCCAGCAGTCCCAGGACGGTGGCCTATGGCTACACCTTC. This encodes CASSPRTVAYGYTF.

This clonotype was seen at least ten times. The chain recombines TRBV15 with TRBJ1-1; D gene ambiguous. This CDR3 spans 13 amino acids. Trimming took 3 bases from V and 3 from J, leaving 8 bases between them. The germline V gene encodes CDR1 LNHNV and CDR2 YYDKDF (reference sequence). CDR3 protein: CATSRQKYTEAFF. The CDR3 region has the DNA TGTGCCACCAGCAGGCAAAAGTACACTGAAGCTTTCTTT.

The chain is built from TRBV7-2 and TRBJ2-2, with 7 nucleotides matching TRBD1. This CDR3 has 16 amino acids. Germline lookup yields CDR1 SGHTA and CDR2 FQGNSA. V trimming: 1 base; J trimming: 6 bases; junction bases outside the gene matches: 8. This CDR3 is CASSLGRTGWAGELFF. The CDR3 nucleotides are TGTGCCAGCAGCTTAGGGAGGACAGGATGGGCCGGGGAGCTGTTTTTT.

The genes are TRBV12-3 or TRBV12-4 and TRBJ2-7; D is ambiguous. The CDR3 is made up of 14 amino acids. V gave up 7 bases and J gave up 0 bases, with 13 bases separating them. CDR3 residues: CASTLAGPSYEQYF. DNA for the CDR3: TGTGCCAGCACCCTCGCAGGTCCCTCCTACGAGCAGTACTTC.

This chain uses TRBV5-1 with TRBJ2-3; perhaps TRBD2 as D (6 bases). The germline V and J ends were trimmed by 1 base and 3 bases, with 12 bases remaining between them. CDR3 size: 15 residues. Germline V gene data show CDR1 as SGHRS and CDR2 as YFSETQ. The CDR3 is CASSLSSARTDTQYF. The CDR3 DNA reads TGCGCCAGCAGCTTGTCTAGCGCTAGAACAGATACGCAGTATTTT.

In DNA form, the CDR3 reads TGCGCCAGCAGCTTCGTGGGGGCTAACACTGAAGCTTTCTTT. This encodes CASSFVGANTEAFF. The chain joins TRBV5-1 to TRBJ1-1; TRBD1 might be the D (6 bases). V lost 2 bases and J 2 bases, leaving 10 bases between the germline ends. This CDR3 is built from 14 residues. The germline V gene encodes CDR1 SGHRS and CDR2 YFSETQ.

This sequence joins TRBV7-2 and TRBJ1-6; 8 bases line up with TRBD1. The CDR3 spans 14 residues. J gave up 10 bases and V 6 bases, and 8 bases lay outside the gene matches. Germline V lookup: CDR1 SGHTA, CDR2 FQGNSA. DNA for the CDR3: TGTGCCAGCAGGCCGGACAGGGAGAGGTCACCCCTCCACTTT. It codes for CASRPDRERSPLHF. Based on the CDR3 plus reference TRBV7-2 and TRBJ1-6, the full variable domain is GAGVSQSPSNKVTEKGKDVELRCDPISGHTALYWYRQSLGQGLEFLIYFQGNSAPDKSGLPSDRFSAERTGGSVSTLTIQRTQQEDSAVYLCASRPDRERSPLHFGNGTRLTVT.

This clonotype was seen at least ten times. CDR3 region: CASSSDETQYF. In DNA form, the CDR3 reads TGTGCCAGCAGTAGCGATGAGACCCAGTACTTC. The chain joins TRBV12-3 or TRBV12-4 to TRBJ2-5; D gene ambiguous. Trimming took 5 bases from V and 5 from J, leaving 6 bases between them. The CDR3 loop spans 11 amino acids.

In its sample, this clonotype was seen many times. J is TRBJ2-1 and V is TRBV15, with 15 bases aligning to TRBD2. Germline CDR1 is LNHNV and CDR2 is YYDKDF (reference sequence). The ends lost 4 bases at V and 7 bases at J; junction bases unmatched: 14. This CDR3 has 19 amino acids. CDR3 DNA sequence: TGTGCCACCAGCATCCCTCCGGGACTAGCGGGGGGTAGCGGAAATGAGCAGTTCTTC. It yields the protein CATSIPPGLAGGSGNEQFF.

Many counts were recorded for this clonotype. This chain uses TRBV9 with TRBJ1-1, with D tentatively TRBD1 (5 bases). The CDR3 is 15 amino acids. Germline CDR1 reads SGDLS; CDR2 reads YYNGEE. V was shortened by 2 bases and J by 4 bases, with 15 bases between the two germline ends. The CDR3 DNA is TGTGCCAGCAGCGTTTGGGGGGACCCGGGCACTGAAGCTTTCTTT. Translating it yields CASSVWGDPGTEAFF.

This clonotype was counted many times. The chain's CDR3 is CASSYSTGTGNTIYF. In nucleotides, the CDR3 is TGTGCCAGCAGTTACTCGACGGGGACTGGAAACACCATATATTTT. This rearrangement joins TRBV6-5 to TRBJ1-3, with D unresolved. The CDR3 has 15 amino acids. The V end lost 0 bases, the J end lost 2 bases, and 8 bases lay between the germline ends. CDR1 and CDR2 from the germline V gene are MNHEY and SVGAGI.

The chain links TRBV10-1 to TRBJ2-7; 9 bases are a match to TRBD1. CDR3 size: 14 residues. Looked up from germline, CDR1 is WNHNN and CDR2 is SYGVQD (reference sequence). Trimming at V came to 3 bases and at J to 6 bases, leaving 6 bases not matched to a gene. The CDR3 is CASSEGQGIREQYF. The CDR3 DNA follows: TGCGCCAGCAGTGAAGGACAGGGGATTCGCGAGCAGTACTTC.

V is TRBV3-1 and J is TRBJ2-5; D assignment may be TRBD1 or TRBD2 (6 bases each). The V gene lost 3 bases and the J gene lost 1 base, with 15 bases spanning the gap. The CDR3 contains 16 residues. Germline CDR1 LGHDT, CDR2 YNNKEL (reference sequence). The CDR3 spells CASSHRGPDTQETQYF. In nucleotides, the CDR3 is TGTGCCAGCAGCCATCGGGGGCCGGACACCCAAGAGACCCAGTACTTC.

This clonotype turned up a few times. The chain carries TRBV27 and TRBJ1-1; no firm D call. V gave up 11 bases and J gave up 5 bases, with 21 bases separating them. CDR1 and CDR2 (germline): MNHEY, SMNVEV (reference sequence). The CDR3 spans 14 residues. The CDR3 loop reads CAAGMPYARTEAFF. CDR3 nucleotides: TGTGCCGCGGGCATGCCGTACGCGAGAACTGAAGCTTTCTTT.